One sample yielded the 26 T cell receptor beta chains listed below, sequenced in a study of a mutant IDH1 vaccine in newly diagnosed glioma. Antigens of these TCRs are unknown. Clones were sequenced by immunoSEQ multiplex PCR, and TCRdb holds only the in-frame ones, with some missing. Among some 130,000 clones listed, around 80% were seen once. Noted time point: week 11, during vaccination. The content of each vaccine dose was 300 ug of mutant IDH1 20-mer peptide, and topical imiquimod accompanied it. This specimen consisted of PBMCs, obtained from a glioma patient whose treatment included an IDH1 peptide vaccine. These receptor sequences come from a man aged 35 to 55 with glioma.

The chain couples TRBV27 to TRBJ2-2; 7 bases are shared with TRBD1. V was clipped by 6 bases and J by 4 bases; unmatched bases: 8. This CDR3 has 15 amino acids. Germline V lookup: CDR1 MNHEY, CDR2 SMNVEV (reference sequence). CDR3 bases: TGTGCCAGCAGCCCACGACAGGGCCGCACCGGGGAGCTGTTTTTT. This codes for CASSPRQGRTGELFF.

This chain joins TRBV28 and TRBJ2-3; D is uncertain. The germline V and J ends were trimmed by 7 bases and 2 bases, with 10 bases remaining between them. The CDR3 runs to 13 residues. Germline V gives CDR1 MDHEN, CDR2 SYDVKM. As DNA, the CDR3 is TGTGCCAGCAAGAACCTGCTCACAGATACGCAGTATTTT. This encodes CASKNLLTDTQYF. The full variable domain, with the rest looked up from reference TRBV28 and TRBJ2-3, is DVKVTQSSRYLVKRTGEKVFLECVQDMDHENMFWYRQDPGLGLRLIYFSYDVKMKEKGDIPEGYSVSREKKERFSLILESASTNQTSMYLCASKNLLTDTQYFGPGTRLTVL.

This chain connects TRBV15 to TRBJ2-5; possibly TRBD1 or TRBD2 for D (5 bases each). The germline V and J ends were trimmed by 2 bases and 9 bases, with 19 bases remaining between them. The germline V gene has CDR1 LNHNV and CDR2 YYDKDF (reference sequence). The CDR3 has 15 amino acids. The CDR3 region is CATSRSLGTPRAQYF. The CDR3 DNA reads TGTGCCACCAGCAGATCCCTCGGGACGCCAAGGGCCCAGTACTTC.

The chain combines TRBV18 with TRBJ2-7; a weak D match, TRBD1 (6 bases). The V gene lost 2 bases and the J gene lost 3 bases, with 14 bases spanning the gap. CDR3 length: 15 amino acids. CDR1 KGHSH and CDR2 LQKENI come from the germline V gene. The CDR3 DNA sequence: TGTGCCAGCTCACCAGGAAAAGGGACAATCTACGAGCAGTACTTC. Translating it yields CASSPGKGTIYEQYF.

This chain connects TRBV15 to TRBJ2-5; D gene ambiguous. The CDR3 has 15 residues. V gave up 0 bases and J gave up 2 bases, with 10 bases separating them. Germline assignment: CDR1 LNHNV and CDR2 YYDKDF (reference sequence). CDR3 in DNA: TGTGCCACCAGCAGAGATCCAGGCTCACAAGAGACCCAGTACTTC. Translating gives CATSRDPGSQETQYF.

The rearrangement joins TRBV19 to TRBJ1-6; 7 bases agree with TRBD1. The CDR3 sequence is 13 residues long. CDR1 LNHDA and CDR2 SQIVND come from the germline V gene (reference sequence). V dropped 9 bases and J dropped 7; count of bases not matched to a gene: 6. CDR3 amino acids: CASTGTANSPLHF. For the CDR3, the DNA is TGTGCCAGCACGGGGACAGCCAATTCACCCCTCCACTTT.

The chain uses TRBV6-6 and TRBJ2-7; 8 nucleotides match TRBD1. In germline, CDR1 is MNHNY, CDR2 SVGAGI (reference sequence). With 6 bases clipped from V and 7 bases from J, the junction kept 5 bases outside the gene matches. The CDR3 is 12 residues long. The CDR3 sequence is CASSPQGGEQYF. DNA of the CDR3: TGTGCCAGCAGCCCACAGGGGGGTGAGCAGTACTTC.

The gene calls are TRBV18 and TRBJ2-7, with D perhaps matching TRBD1 (5 bases). From germline, CDR1 is KGHSH and CDR2 LQKENI. Trimming cost V 2 bases and J 7 bases, with 15 bases left between them. This CDR3 comprises 14 residues. CDR3 loop: CASSPIYQGGEQYF. CDR3 bases: TGTGCCAGCTCACCAATTTATCAGGGTGGGGAGCAGTACTTC.

This clone has a single count. This sequence joins TRBV7-9 and TRBJ2-3, with 9 bases lining up with TRBD2. Looked up from germline, CDR1 is SEHNR and CDR2 is FQNEAQ (reference sequence). V gave up 1 base and J gave up 1 base; unmatched junction bases: 0. The CDR3 extends over 15 amino acids. The CDR3 bases are TGTGCCAGCAGCTTAGTAGCGGGGGGCACAGATACGCAGTATTTT. Translating it yields CASSLVAGGTDTQYF.

This chain uses TRBV28 with TRBJ2-7; 7 positions match TRBD2. The V and J ends lost 2 bases and 6 bases, in that order; junction bases with no gene match: 10. CDR1 is MDHEN and CDR2 is SYDVKM in the germline V gene. The CDR3 sequence is 15 residues long. CDR3: CASSLTREWYGEQYF. In nucleotides, the CDR3 is TGTGCCAGCAGTTTAACGCGGGAGTGGTACGGCGAGCAGTACTTC.

The gene calls are TRBV18 and TRBJ2-2; 7 bases agree with TRBD1. Germline CDR1 reads KGHSH; CDR2 reads LQKENI. V lost 3 bases, J lost 6 bases, and 10 bases stayed unmatched. The CDR3 has 16 residues. CDR3 loop: CASSPSQGLDAGELFF. The CDR3 DNA reads TGTGCCAGCTCACCGTCACAGGGGTTGGATGCCGGGGAGCTGTTTTTT.

The rearrangement links TRBV27 to TRBJ1-1; 7 nucleotides line up with TRBD1. The CDR3 is 10 amino acids. Losses at the gene ends were 6 bases for V and 11 bases for J; bases not matched to a gene: 3. The germline gives CDR1 MNHEY, CDR2 SMNVEV (reference sequence). CDR3 residues: CASSRGRAFF. The CDR3, as DNA: TGTGCCAGCAGCAGGGGGAGGGCTTTCTTT.

This chain joins TRBV10-3 and TRBJ2-2; 14 nucleotides match TRBD2. The germline gives CDR1 ENHRY, CDR2 SYGVKD. The CDR3 runs to 15 residues. With V trimmed by 6 bases and J by 3 bases, 0 bases remained unmatched. CDR3 in DNA: TGTGCCATCAGGACTAGCGGGAGGGACACCGGGGAGCTGTTTTTT. It is translated as CAIRTSGRDTGELFF.

The V gene is TRBV29-1, the J gene TRBJ2-1, with D possibly TRBD2 on 6 matching bases. Trimming took off 4 bases at V and 0 bases at J, with 13 bases between the two ends. The CDR3 covers 15 residues. Germline V gives CDR1 SQVTM, CDR2 ANQGSEA. CDR3 sequence (DNA): TGCAGCGTTGCCTATACCGGGAGCTCCTACAATGAGCAGTTCTTC. Its protein is CSVAYTGSSYNEQFF.

V and J are TRBV28 and TRBJ2-2; 13 bases map to TRBD2. Trimming removed 4 bases from V and 5 bases from J; junction bases left unmatched: 7. The CDR3 contains 17 residues. Germline-derived CDR1 and CDR2 are MDHEN and SYDVKM. CDR3 residues: CASSSTSGRAMTGELFF. CDR3 in DNA: TGTGCCAGCAGTTCCACTAGCGGGAGGGCCATGACCGGGGAGCTGTTTTTT.

The gene calls are TRBV19 and TRBJ2-3; 8 nucleotides line up with TRBD2. This CDR3 spans 17 amino acids. V shed 4 bases and J 0 bases; nucleotides not matched to a gene: 9. Germline values: CDR1 LNHDA, CDR2 SQIVND (reference sequence). DNA of the CDR3: TGTGCCAGTAGTAAGGCCGGGACTAGTTCTAGCACAGATACGCAGTATTTT. It encodes CASSKAGTSSSTDTQYF.

This chain links TRBV30 with TRBJ2-5; the match to TRBD2 covers 12 bases. From germline, CDR1 is GTSNPN and CDR2 SVGIG (reference sequence). The trim removed 5 bases at V and 4 bases at J, leaving 5 bases unmatched. This CDR3 is built from 14 residues. CDR3: CAWWTSGKGETQYF. DNA for the CDR3: TGTGCCTGGTGGACTAGCGGGAAAGGAGAGACCCAGTACTTC.

V and J are TRBV28 and TRBJ1-2; D is ambiguous. CDR1 is MDHEN, CDR2 SYDVKM, per germline. The CDR3 runs 15 residues. V lost 2 bases to trimming and J lost 2 bases, with 12 bases between them. CDR3 region: CASSLDGNYNYGYTF. CDR3 coding DNA: TGTGCCAGCAGTTTAGACGGCAACTACAACTATGGCTACACCTTC.

V and J are TRBV2 and TRBJ1-3, with D perhaps TRBD1 (5 bases). The V gene's germline CDR1 is SNHLY and CDR2 FYNNEI. With 6 bases removed from V and 4 bases from J, the gap between germline ends came to 16 bases. The CDR3 has 15 residues. The CDR3 bases are TGTGCCAGCAGGGACCGGGACTCCCCGGGAAACACCATATATTTT. This codes for CASRDRDSPGNTIYF.

The chain couples TRBV7-8 to TRBJ2-7, with TRBD1 matching over 11 bases. Unmatched junction bases numbered 8, after V lost 5 bases and J lost 5 bases. The CDR3 has 15 residues. Germline assignment: CDR1 SGHVS and CDR2 FQNEAQ. The CDR3 coding sequence is TGTGCCAGCAGCATCGGACAGGGGGCGCTGGACGAGCAGTACTTC. The encoded protein is CASSIGQGALDEQYF. The entire variable domain, with the rest obtained from reference TRBV7-8 and TRBJ2-7, is as follows: GAGVSQSPRYKVAKRGQDVALRCDPISGHVSLFWYQQALGQGPEFLTYFQNEAQLDKSGLPSDRFFAERPEGSVSTLKIQRTQQEDSAVYLCASSIGQGALDEQYFGPGTRLTVT.

The chain employs TRBV6-1 and TRBJ1-1; D is perhaps TRBD1 (5 bases). Germline V CDR1 and CDR2: MNHNS, SASEGT. The CDR3 covers 14 residues. V shed 3 bases and J shed 4 bases, with 12 bases lying between them. The CDR3: CASSEMRGFTEAFF. CDR3 DNA sequence: TGTGCCAGCAGTGAGATGCGGGGGTTCACTGAAGCTTTCTTT.

This chain uses TRBV27 with TRBJ2-6; D uncertain. The CDR3 has 14 amino acids. The germline CDR1 and CDR2 sequences are MNHEY and SMNVEV (reference sequence). Trimming took off 7 bases at V and 4 bases at J, with 11 bases between the two ends. CDR3 in amino acids: CASTPGTGANVLTF. CDR3 bases: TGTGCCAGCACCCCCGGCACCGGGGCCAACGTCCTGACTTTC.

This clone was seen only once. A far larger clone lies a single base away; this is likely a read error. This sample also contains other DNA sequences that code for the same CDR3. The chain carries TRBV5-4 and TRBJ1-3, with D perhaps TRBD1 (6 bases). This CDR3 has 16 amino acids. The V gene's germline CDR1 is SGHNT and CDR2 YYREEE (reference sequence). The ends were cut back, 4 bases at V and 4 bases at J, with 18 bases in the middle. Here the CDR3 reads CASSPGWRGRGNTIYF. CDR3 DNA: TGTGCCAGCAGCCCCGGGTGGAGGGGGAGAGGAAACACCATATATTTT.

The chain joins TRBV6-6 to TRBJ2-7; TRBD1 is a possible D gene (6 bases). Germline V lookup: CDR1 MNHNY, CDR2 SVGAGI (reference sequence). The V and J ends lost 4 bases and 7 bases respectively, with 17 bases between them. CDR3 length: 14 amino acids. The CDR3 is CASSCPLRGCEQYF. For the CDR3, the DNA is TGTGCCAGCAGTTGCCCCCTTAGGGGGTGTGAGCAGTACTTC.

The J gene is TRBJ1-2, the V gene TRBV9; D not resolved. The CDR3 is 14 amino acids. The V gene lost 4 bases and the J gene lost 4 bases, with 14 bases spanning the gap. Germline V gene sequence: CDR1 SGDLS, CDR2 YYNGEE. The CDR3 region has the DNA TGTGCCAGCAGCAAAGAAGGTCTTGGCTATGGCTACACCTTC. It specifies CASSKEGLGYGYTF.

This clone is large by share. The chain uses TRBV30 and TRBJ1-5; D unclear. The CDR3 is 13 amino acids. The V end lost 3 bases, the J end lost 8 bases, and 14 bases lay between the germline ends. The germline V gene encodes CDR1 GTSNPN and CDR2 SVGIG (reference sequence). CDR3 region: CAWSRDLREPQHF. CDR3 sequence (DNA): TGTGCCTGGAGCAGAGACCTAAGGGAGCCCCAGCATTTT.